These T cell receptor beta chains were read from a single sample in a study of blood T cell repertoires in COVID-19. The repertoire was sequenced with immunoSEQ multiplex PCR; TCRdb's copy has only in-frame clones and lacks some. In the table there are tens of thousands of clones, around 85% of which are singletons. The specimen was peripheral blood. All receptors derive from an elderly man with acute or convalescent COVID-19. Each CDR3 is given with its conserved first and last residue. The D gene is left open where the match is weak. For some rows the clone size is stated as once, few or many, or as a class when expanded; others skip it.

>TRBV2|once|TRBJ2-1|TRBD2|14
CASSSSGRLNEQFF
TGTGCCAGCAGTTCTAGCGGGAGATTGAATGAGCAGTTCTTC
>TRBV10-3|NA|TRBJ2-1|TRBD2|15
CAISESTREGPEQFF
TGTGCCATCAGTGAGTCGACGCGGGAGGGCCCTGAGCAGTTCTTC
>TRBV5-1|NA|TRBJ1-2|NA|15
CASSLGSGIGYGYTF
TGCGCCAGCAGCTTGGGGTCAGGGATTGGCTATGGCTACACCTTC
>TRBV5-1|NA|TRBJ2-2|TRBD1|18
CASRQITGTGGLTGELFF
TGCGCCAGCAGACAAATCACCGGGACAGGGGGCCTCACCGGGGAGCTGTTTTTT
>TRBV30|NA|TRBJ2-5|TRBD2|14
CAWSGLAIQETQYF
TGTGCCTGGAGTGGACTAGCGATTCAAGAGACCCAGTACTTC
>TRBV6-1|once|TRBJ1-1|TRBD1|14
CASSDRQGARYAFF
TGTGCCAGCAGTGATAGACAGGGGGCAAGATATGCTTTCTTT
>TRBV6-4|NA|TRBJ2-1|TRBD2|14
CASSVAGGRNEQFF
TGTGCCAGCAGCGTAGCGGGAGGGCGGAATGAGCAGTTCTTC
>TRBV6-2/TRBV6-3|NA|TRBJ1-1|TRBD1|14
CASSYHRGNTEAFF
TGTGCCAGCAGTTACCACAGGGGGAACACTGAAGCTTTCTTT
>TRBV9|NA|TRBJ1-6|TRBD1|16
CASSVDPGQGGSPLHF
TGTGCCAGCAGCGTTGATCCGGGACAGGGTGGATCACCCCTCCACTTT
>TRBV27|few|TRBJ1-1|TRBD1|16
CASSLSLGTGGTEAFF
TGTGCCAGCAGTTTATCCCTAGGGACAGGGGGCACTGAAGCTTTCTTT
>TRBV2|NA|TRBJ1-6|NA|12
CASQLDNSPLHF
TGTGCCAGTCAGTTGGATAATTCACCCCTCCACTTT
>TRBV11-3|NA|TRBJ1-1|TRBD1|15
CASSLRGRKDTEAFF
TGTGCCAGCAGCTTGAGGGGGCGAAAAGACACTGAAGCTTTCTTT
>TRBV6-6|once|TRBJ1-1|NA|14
CASSPPGVVAEAFF
TGTGCCAGCAGCCCCCCGGGGGTTGTCGCTGAAGCTTTCTTT
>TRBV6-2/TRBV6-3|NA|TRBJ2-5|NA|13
CASSYSGWETQYF
TGTGCCAGCAGTTACTCGGGCTGGGAGACCCAGTACTTC
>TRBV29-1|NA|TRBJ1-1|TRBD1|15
CSVEEPGGLNTEAFF
TGCAGCGTTGAAGAGCCAGGGGGACTGAACACTGAAGCTTTCTTT
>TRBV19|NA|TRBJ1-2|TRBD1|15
CASSIGYDRDYGYTF
TGTGCCAGTAGTATAGGCTACGACAGGGACTATGGCTACACCTTC
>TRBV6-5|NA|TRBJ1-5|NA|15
CASSSGQLSNQPQHF
TGTGCCAGCAGTTCTGGGCAACTTAGCAATCAGCCCCAGCATTTT
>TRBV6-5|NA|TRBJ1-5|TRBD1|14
CASSRTGGNQPQHF
TGTGCCAGCAGTAGGACAGGGGGCAATCAGCCCCAGCATTTT
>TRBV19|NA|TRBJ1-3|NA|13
CASNLLSGNTIYF
TGTGCCAGTAACCTACTCTCTGGAAACACCATATATTTT
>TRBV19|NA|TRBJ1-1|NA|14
CASSSDRQNTEAFF
TGTGCCAGTAGTTCGGACAGACAGAACACTGAAGCTTTCTTT
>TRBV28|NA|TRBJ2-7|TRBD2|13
CATTSGGLYEQYF
TGTGCCACGACTAGCGGGGGCCTCTACGAGCAGTACTTC
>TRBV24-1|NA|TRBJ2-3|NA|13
CATSVGGSGAQYF
TGTGCCACCAGTGTCGGGGGATCCGGCGCGCAGTATTTT
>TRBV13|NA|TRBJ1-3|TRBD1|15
CASSWDRRLRDTIYF
TGTGCCAGCAGCTGGGACAGGCGTCTTAGGGACACCATATATTTT
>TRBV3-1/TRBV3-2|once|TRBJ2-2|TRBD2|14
CASSLGLAGGELFF
TGTGCCAGCAGCCTGGGACTAGCTGGCGGGGAGCTGTTTTTT